The 32 T cell receptor beta chains below were found in one sample sequenced in a study of blood T cell repertoires in COVID-19 (dated by TCRdb to 2020 to 2022). The receptor library was made with the immunoSEQ multiplex PCR assay. What TCRdb holds here is the immuneACCESS table cut down to in-frame rearrangements. Part of the clones is not present; checked against another copy, under half of the missing clones reflect an unresolved V gene, and the others are unexplained. The sample contains 200,000 or so clones, approximately 84% of them found a single time. The ten biggest clones cover 1.9% of the sample. The sequenced sample consisted of peripheral blood. The receptors were gathered from a man aged 35 to 55 with active or convalescent COVID-19.

This chain connects TRBV11-2 to TRBJ2-6; D remains ambiguous. The CDR3 has 16 residues. CDR1 and CDR2 from the germline V gene are SGHAT and FQNNGV. Trimming cost V 5 bases and J 0 bases, with 11 bases left between them. The CDR3 protein is CASSTRVNSGANVLTF. The CDR3 DNA reads TGTGCCAGCAGCACCCGGGTGAACTCTGGGGCCAACGTCCTGACTTTC.

The chain combines TRBV25-1 with TRBJ1-1; D perhaps matches TRBD1 (5 bases). Between the trimmed V and J ends, which lost 3 bases and 0 bases, there was a span of 11 bases. Germline loops: CDR1 MGHDK, CDR2 SYGVNS. The CDR3 runs 15 residues. CDR3 sequence (DNA): TGTGCCAGCAGTGATTCTGGGGGGTTGAACACTGAAGCTTTCTTT. This codes for CASSDSGGLNTEAFF.

The V call is TRBV15, the J call TRBJ1-1, with TRBD1 as a possible D gene (5 bases). This CDR3 contains 13 residues. CDR1 LNHNV and CDR2 YYDKDF come from the germline V gene (reference sequence). Between the trimmed V and J ends, which lost 6 bases and 4 bases, there was a span of 12 bases. As DNA, the CDR3 is TGTGCCACCAGTCAAGGGGTGGCCACTGAAGCTTTCTTT. Its protein product is CATSQGVATEAFF.

V and J are TRBV5-1 and TRBJ1-1; D uncertain. Germline CDR1 reads SGHRS; CDR2 reads YFSETQ. The V gene lost 2 bases and the J gene lost 1 base, with 12 bases spanning the gap. The CDR3 length is 15 residues. The CDR3 region is CASSFGYGRNTEAFF. CDR3 nucleotide sequence: TGCGCCAGCAGCTTTGGGTACGGGAGGAACACTGAAGCTTTCTTT.

For the CDR3, the DNA is TGTGCCGTAGCTAGGGACAGGGGGACAGATACGCAGTATTTT. Encoded protein: CAVARDRGTDTQYF. The V and J genes are TRBV6-5 and TRBJ2-3; 11 bases agree with TRBD1. The germline gives CDR1 MNHEY, CDR2 SVGAGI. The J segment lost 3 bases and the V segment lost 11 bases, leaving 7 bases of the junction unmatched. The CDR3 covers 14 residues.

The V gene is TRBV5-8, the J gene TRBJ2-7, with 7 bases identical to TRBD1. Germline V lookup: CDR1 SGHTS, CDR2 YDEGEE. This CDR3 has 14 residues. V gave up 0 bases and J gave up 2 bases; unmatched junction bases: 2. Here the CDR3 DNA reads TGTGCCAGCAGCTTGGCGACAGGGACCTACGAGCAGTACTTC. It is translated as CASSLATGTYEQYF.

V gene TRBV3-1 (or the pseudogene TRBV3-2) combines with J gene TRBJ1-6; D remains unclear. Germline V lookup: CDR1 LGHDT, CDR2 YNNKEL (reference sequence). Trimming shortened V by 4 bases and J by 13 bases, and 11 bases separated the two germline ends. The CDR3 loop spans 12 amino acids. As DNA, the CDR3 is TGTGCCAGCAGCCTCCCCATGGAGCCCCTCCACTTT. Its protein is CASSLPMEPLHF.

This clone was seen only once. V and J are TRBV6-1 and TRBJ1-1; 10 nucleotides align to TRBD1. The length of the CDR3 is 16 residues. Germline-derived CDR1 and CDR2 are MNHNS and SASEGT. V trimming: 2 bases; J trimming: 10 bases; junction bases outside the gene matches: 13. Here the CDR3 DNA reads TGTGCCAGCAGTGAACGACAGGGGGCTTTTCCAGTAGTAGCTTTCTTT. Translation gives CASSERQGAFPVVAFF.

The V and J genes are TRBV5-4 and TRBJ1-2, with D tentatively TRBD1 (6 bases). Germline loops: CDR1 SGHNT, CDR2 YYREEE (reference sequence). CDR3 length equals 13 residues. V was cut by 2 bases and J by 8 bases, with 13 bases left in between. The DNA for the CDR3 is TGTGCCAGCAGCTTACAGGGAGCGGAAGGCTACACCTTC. It is translated as CASSLQGAEGYTF.

The CDR3 DNA reads as TGTGCCAGCAGAACGAACAGCAAGGAGCAGTACTTC. Its translation is CASRTNSKEQYF. The rearrangement uses TRBV28 and TRBJ2-7; D is unclear. Germline CDR1 MDHEN, CDR2 SYDVKM. The CDR3 has 12 amino acids. The V and J ends lost 6 bases and 7 bases respectively, with 13 bases between them.

The rearrangement joins TRBV29-1 to TRBJ2-7; the match to TRBD1 covers 7 bases. The V gene's germline CDR1 is SQVTM and CDR2 ANQGSEA. After removal of 7 bases from V and 0 bases from J, the junction contained 6 bases not matched to a gene. There are 13 residues in the CDR3. Here the CDR3 reads CSASTGTSYEQYF. The DNA for the CDR3 is TGCAGCGCTTCGACAGGGACCTCCTACGAGCAGTACTTC.

The chain combines TRBV28 with TRBJ1-5, with D perhaps TRBD1 (5 bases). Germline V gives CDR1 MDHEN, CDR2 SYDVKM. V was pared by 4 bases and J by 3 bases, with 13 bases between. The CDR3 has 15 amino acids. CDR3 loop: CASSSPTGNNQPQHF. The DNA for the CDR3 is TGTGCCAGCAGTTCACCCACAGGCAACAATCAGCCCCAGCATTTT.

The chain links TRBV19 to TRBJ2-7; tentative D call: TRBD1 (6 bases). The V and J ends lost 2 bases and 3 bases respectively, with 14 bases between them. The CDR3 runs to 15 residues. CDR1 is LNHDA, CDR2 SQIVND, per germline (reference sequence). As DNA, the CDR3 is TGTGCCAGTAGTATATACCCGGGACAAAGCTACGAGCAGTACTTC. Its translation: CASSIYPGQSYEQYF.

The chain combines TRBV6-6 with TRBJ1-5; 7 bases are shared with TRBD1. The germline CDR1 and CDR2 sequences are MNHNY and SVGAGI (reference sequence). The CDR3 has 15 residues. V lost 5 bases to trimming and J lost 6 bases; unmatched junction nucleotides: 10. The CDR3 region has the DNA TGTGCCAGCAGTCCGAACCGACAGGGTCCTCAGCCCCAGCATTTT. It codes for CASSPNRQGPQPQHF.

The rearrangement joins TRBV6-1 to TRBJ2-7; 11 bases are shared with TRBD2. The trim removed 2 bases at V and 3 bases at J, leaving 6 bases unmatched. This CDR3 has 16 amino acids. Germline values: CDR1 MNHNS, CDR2 SASEGT. In DNA, the CDR3 is TGTGCCAGCAGTGAAAGACTAGCGGGGCTAGGCTACGAGCAGTACTTC. Translated, it gives CASSERLAGLGYEQYF.

The chain carries TRBV28 and TRBJ1-5; D perhaps matches TRBD1 (5 bases). The CDR3 runs to 13 residues. Germline V gene data show CDR1 as MDHEN and CDR2 as SYDVKM. The CDR3, as DNA: TGTGCTGGGCGGGGACTGATTAATCAGCCCCAGCATTTT. It yields the protein CAGRGLINQPQHF.

V gene TRBV7-2 combines with J gene TRBJ2-7, with 8 nucleotides matching TRBD2. V shed 5 bases and J 4 bases; nucleotides not matched to a gene: 16. The CDR3 totals 17 residues. CDR1 is SGHTA and CDR2 is FQGNSA in the germline V gene. CDR3 sequence: CASSPELPLSGRYEQYF. CDR3 DNA: TGTGCCAGCAGCCCCGAGCTCCCCCTCAGCGGGAGATACGAGCAGTACTTC.

This clone appeared a few times. The chain combines TRBV7-2 with TRBJ1-6; D remains ambiguous. The V end lost 8 bases, the J end lost 7 bases, and 15 bases lay between the germline ends. Germline V lookup: CDR1 SGHTA, CDR2 FQGNSA. The CDR3 extends over 14 amino acids. Here the CDR3 reads CASLTGSWNSPLHF. CDR3 coding DNA: TGTGCCAGCTTAACGGGTTCTTGGAATTCACCCCTCCACTTT.

In its sample, this clone was seen once. This chain uses TRBV3-1 (or the pseudogene TRBV3-2) with TRBJ2-7; 8 bases are shared with TRBD2. This CDR3 is 15 amino acids long. Germline V lookup: CDR1 LGHDT, CDR2 YNNKEL (reference sequence). The junction had 4 bases not matched to a gene; V was cut back by 1 base and J by 2 bases. The CDR3 nucleotides read TGTGCCAGCAGCCAAGGTAACGGGGGGGCCTACGAGCAGTACTTC. It codes for CASSQGNGGAYEQYF.

The chain joins TRBV6-4 to TRBJ2-3; 8 bases fit TRBD1. CDR1 is MRHNA and CDR2 is SNTAGT in the germline V gene. The junction had 7 bases not matched to a gene; V was cut back by 8 bases and J by 3 bases. CDR3 length: 14 residues. The CDR3 spells CASSRGPQTDTQYF. CDR3 DNA: TGTGCCAGCTCCAGGGGGCCTCAAACAGATACGCAGTATTTT.

The chain links TRBV5-1 to TRBJ1-2; 7 nucleotides agree with TRBD1. The CDR3 totals 14 residues. Germline loops: CDR1 SGHRS, CDR2 YFSETQ. J gave up 6 bases and V 4 bases, and 9 bases lay outside the gene matches. The CDR3 coding sequence is TGCGCCAGCAGCCTTAGACAGGGTAGAAATGGCTACACCTTC. It translates to CASSLRQGRNGYTF.

V and J are TRBV12-5 and TRBJ1-1; weak D call: TRBD1 (6 bases). CDR3 length: 15 residues. Germline CDR1 LGHNT, CDR2 FRNRAP. Deletions cut 1 base from V and 1 base from J, with 10 bases between. The CDR3 reads CASGLETGENTEAFF. CDR3 in DNA: TGTGCTAGTGGTTTGGAGACAGGAGAGAACACTGAAGCTTTCTTT. The variable domain in full, completed from reference TRBV12-5 and TRBJ1-1, reads DARVTQTPRHKVTEMGQEVTMRCQPILGHNTVFWYRQTMMQGLELLAYFRNRAPLDDSGMPKDRFSAEMPDATLATLKIQPSEPRDSAVYFCASGLETGENTEAFFGQGTRLTVV.

J is TRBJ1-5 and V is TRBV6-5; D may be TRBD1 (5 bases). V was cut by 6 bases and J by 10 bases, with 16 bases left in between. This CDR3 has 13 amino acids. The germline CDR1 and CDR2 sequences are MNHEY and SVGAGI. In DNA form, the CDR3 reads TGTGCCAGCAGACGAGACGACAGTGGTCCCCAGCATTTT. Translating gives CASRRDDSGPQHF.

The CDR3 spells CASRPSGGNYGYTF. The CDR3 DNA follows: TGTGCCAGCAGACCTTCAGGGGGGAACTATGGCTACACCTTC. V gene TRBV27 combines with J gene TRBJ1-2; 7 bases match TRBD1. The CDR3 is 14 residues long. The germline V gene encodes CDR1 MNHEY and CDR2 SMNVEV (reference sequence). V was pared by 6 bases and J by 2 bases, with 6 bases of the junction left unmatched.

This chain connects TRBV19 to TRBJ1-1; D is perhaps TRBD1 (5 bases). V lost 1 base and J 2 bases, leaving 8 bases between the germline ends. The CDR3 sequence is 14 residues long. Germline V gene sequence: CDR1 LNHDA, CDR2 SQIVND (reference sequence). This CDR3 is CASSIGRTNTEAFF. The CDR3 coding sequence is TGTGCCAGTAGTATAGGACGGACAAACACTGAAGCTTTCTTT.

This clone showed up just a few times. The chain couples TRBV5-1 to TRBJ1-3; D unresolved. Germline V gene sequence: CDR1 SGHRS, CDR2 YFSETQ. The CDR3 is made up of 14 amino acids. Deletions cut 2 bases from V and 2 bases from J, with 8 bases between. In nucleotides, the CDR3 is TGCGCCAGCAGCTTTTCGGAGGCTGGAAACACCATATATTTT. Its protein product is CASSFSEAGNTIYF.

This chain connects TRBV5-4 to TRBJ2-1, with unresolved D. The CDR3 has 12 residues. The germline gives CDR1 SGHNT, CDR2 YYREEE (reference sequence). Trimming took off 3 bases at V and 8 bases at J, with 9 bases between the two ends. CDR3 nucleotide sequence: TGTGCCAGCAGCTATAGCCGGGATGAGCAGTTCTTC. It yields the protein CASSYSRDEQFF.

The rearrangement uses TRBV28 and TRBJ2-7; TRBD1 aligns across 9 bases. CDR1 and CDR2 (germline): MDHEN, SYDVKM. There are 14 residues in the CDR3. With 5 bases clipped from V and 5 bases from J, the junction kept 7 bases outside the gene matches. For the CDR3, the DNA is TGTGCCAGCAGTCCCGCCGGGACAGGGAACGAGCAGTACTTC. This translates into CASSPAGTGNEQYF.

The J gene is TRBJ2-4, the V gene TRBV4-1; D perhaps matches TRBD2 (6 bases). Germline values: CDR1 MGHRA, CDR2 YSYEKL. The CDR3 loop spans 18 amino acids. V lost 2 bases and J lost 5, with 22 bases in between. The DNA for the CDR3 is TGCGCCAGCAGCCAAAGCAGAGGGCTGGCTAGCGACCAAAACATTCAGTACTTC. Amino acids: CASSQSRGLASDQNIQYF.

The chain has TRBV20-1 and TRBJ1-2; the D gene is possibly TRBD1 (6 bases). V was cut by 3 bases and J by 8 bases, with 19 bases left in between. This CDR3 has 14 amino acids. Germline assignment: CDR1 DFQATT and CDR2 SNEGSKA (reference sequence). CDR3 sequence: CSASVQGSGWGYTF. DNA for the CDR3: TGCAGTGCTAGTGTACAGGGTTCAGGGTGGGGCTACACCTTC.

The chain is built from TRBV7-2 and TRBJ2-3; 7 bases are a match to TRBD2. CDR1 and CDR2 (germline): SGHTA, FQGNSA. The CDR3 has 15 residues. V dropped 2 bases and J dropped 2; count of bases not matched to a gene: 4. CDR3 DNA: TGTGCCAGCAGCTTATTGGGGGGGAACACAGATACGCAGTATTTT. Protein sequence: CASSLLGGNTDTQYF.

The genes are TRBV28 and TRBJ1-6; 7 bases line up with TRBD1. This CDR3 spans 13 amino acids. The junction had 3 bases not matched to a gene; V was cut back by 6 bases and J by 7 bases. Germline loops: CDR1 MDHEN, CDR2 SYDVKM. CDR3 region: CASSQTGNSPLHF. CDR3 coding DNA: TGTGCCAGCAGCCAGACAGGGAATTCACCCCTCCACTTT.